This T cell receptor beta chain was retrieved from a study of blood T cell repertoires in COVID-19. Across the whole study: Acute-phase and convalescent COVID-19 samples originated in the United States, Italy and Spain.

Germline lookup yields CDR1 SGHAT and CDR2 FQNNGV. The CDR3 contains 16 residues. Germline trimming cut 5 bases from V and 4 bases from J; bases unmatched to any gene: 9. The authors' processing: Reference gene primer amplification gave estimated nucleated cell counts. Only in-frame clones appear in the TCRdb table, and some are missing; sequencing was by immunoSEQ multiplex PCR. D and trimming come from the DNA, and the V and J calls and clone size come from that table. The table includes 45,000 to 55,000 clones, 90% detected once. Material: peripheral blood. The chain carries TRBV11-2 and TRBJ2-2; 8 bases are shared with TRBD1. The sequence came from a human donor in a cohort sampled during active COVID-19. This CDR3 is CASSRGRGRATGELFF. CDR3 sequence (DNA): TGTGCCAGCAGCCGAGGCAGGGGGCGGGCCACCGGGGAGCTGTTTTTT.